This T cell receptor (beta chain) was retrieved from a study of blood T cell repertoires in COVID-19. This CDR3 contains 18 residues. V shed 5 bases and J 0 bases; nucleotides not matched to a gene: 10. The germline gives CDR1 MGHRA, CDR2 YSYEKL. This clone has more than one count but fewer than ten. Sequencing used immunoSEQ multiplex PCR; TCRdb keeps in-frame clones, though not all of them. This table holds around 190,000 clones, 80% found once. The rearrangement uses TRBV4-1 and TRBJ2-6; 7 nucleotides match TRBD1. Material for sequencing was peripheral blood. This clonotype originated in a man in his 60s with acute or convalescent COVID-19. The CDR3 DNA sequence: TGCGCCAGCAGCTTCCGGGACAGTTGGTTCTCTGGGGCCAACGTCCTGACTTTC. This encodes CASSFRDSWFSGANVLTF.